The clone carrying this T cell receptor beta chain was detected a few times. Antigen: not known. Every donor gave 7.5 to 10 milliliters of peripheral blood. A second PCR, run for about 7 to 11 cycles, used a sample-barcoded 5' primer plus a J-beta primer mix. Using its own MiXCR run on the 5' RACE reads, TCRdb lists one record per CDR3 protein. The profile shows about a million distinct CDR3 sequences, roughly half of them singletons. This record belongs to a study of blood T cells in healthy people across ages. General study points: Relative to aged donors, long-lived donors carried more naive CD4+ cells and displayed higher diversity.

The ends were cut back, 2 bases at V and 8 bases at J, with 11 bases in the middle. CDR3 size: 13 residues. Germline loops: CDR1 SGHRS, CDR2 YFSETQ. Sequenced: blood. The TCR sequence derives from a woman aged 55-70 years in good health. The gene calls are TRBV5-1 and TRBJ2-4, with no clear D. The CDR3 sequence: CASSFERADIQYF. For the CDR3, the DNA is TGCGCCAGCAGCTTTGAACGTGCTGACATTCAGTACTTC.